One sample yielded the 19 T cell receptor beta chains listed below, sequenced in a study of T cell responses to AZD1222 COVID-19 vaccine. Measured with immunoSEQ multiplex PCR; TCRdb has only the in-frame clones, and not every one. The sample consists of about 140,000 clones, approximately 88% of them appearing once. The sequenced sample was peripheral blood, obtained 28 days after the second dose of the MenACWY control vaccine. These receptors were collected from an adult who received the MenACWY meningococcal vaccine as a control.

This sequence joins TRBV19 and TRBJ2-7; no definite D call. The CDR3 has 14 residues. V was shortened by 3 bases and J by 0 bases, with 9 bases between the two germline ends. Germline V gives CDR1 LNHDA, CDR2 SQIVND (reference sequence). The CDR3 DNA sequence: TGTGCCAGTAGTATCCCGGGCCGCTCCTACGAGCAGTACTTC. It encodes CASSIPGRSYEQYF.

In its sample, this clone was seen once. The chain carries TRBV5-1 and TRBJ2-7; D might be TRBD2 (6 bases). With 3 bases removed from V and 0 bases from J, the gap between germline ends came to 16 bases. CDR3 length: 16 amino acids. Germline lookup yields CDR1 SGHRS and CDR2 YFSETQ. The CDR3 nucleotides are TGCGCCAGCAGCTGGGACGGGGGTACCCTCTCCTACGAGCAGTACTTC. Translation gives CASSWDGGTLSYEQYF.

The V and J genes are TRBV14 and TRBJ2-3, with D possibly matching TRBD2 (6 bases). The germline CDR1 and CDR2 sequences are SGHDN and FVKESK. V lost 0 bases to trimming and J lost 3 bases, with 10 bases between them. This CDR3 has 15 amino acids. The DNA for the CDR3 is TGTGCCAGCAGCCAAGATCCCGCGGGAACAGATACGCAGTATTTT. This gives the protein CASSQDPAGTDTQYF.

V gene TRBV11-2 combines with J gene TRBJ1-1; D gene ambiguous. From germline, CDR1 is SGHAT and CDR2 FQNNGV. The CDR3 loop spans 13 amino acids. Trimming cost V 4 bases and J 0 bases, with 6 bases left between them. The CDR3: CASSYGLNTEAFF. The CDR3 DNA sequence: TGTGCCAGCAGCTACGGCCTGAACACTGAAGCTTTCTTT.

The chain joins TRBV10-3 to TRBJ2-3; possible D gene TRBD2, 6 bases. Trimming took off 5 bases at V and 6 bases at J, with 18 bases between the two ends. This CDR3 spans 15 amino acids. The germline CDR1 and CDR2 sequences are ENHRY and SYGVKD. The CDR3 sequence is CAISPRDSTGDTQYF. The DNA for the CDR3 is TGTGCCATCAGTCCCCGGGACTCTACTGGGGATACGCAGTATTTT.

The gene calls are TRBV2 and TRBJ1-5; 10 bases align to TRBD1. V gave up 4 bases and J gave up 6 bases; unmatched junction bases: 6. Per the germline V gene, CDR1 is SNHLY and CDR2 is FYNNEI. The CDR3 totals 15 residues. DNA of the CDR3: TGTGCCAGCAGTGTCGGGACAGGGGAATTTCAGCCCCAGCATTTT. This codes for CASSVGTGEFQPQHF.

The J gene is TRBJ2-1, the V gene TRBV10-3, with D perhaps matching TRBD2 (5 bases). V was clipped by 11 bases and J by 2 bases, with 7 bases between them. Germline V gene data show CDR1 as ENHRY and CDR2 as SYGVKD. CDR3 size: 11 residues. As DNA, the CDR3 is TGTGCCGTCGGGGCCTACAATGAGCAGTTCTTC. Translation: CAVGAYNEQFF.

Only one count was recorded for this clone. V gene TRBV30 combines with J gene TRBJ1-4; D unresolved. The CDR3 totals 12 residues. The germline V gene has CDR1 GTSNPN and CDR2 SVGIG (reference sequence). V shed 2 bases and J shed 8 bases, with 9 bases lying between them. The CDR3 DNA reads TGTGCCTGGAGTCCGATACAAGAAAAACTGTTTTTT. This sequence encodes CAWSPIQEKLFF.

The chain links TRBV6-2 or TRBV6-3 to TRBJ2-7; D unclear. Germline loops: CDR1 MNHEY, CDR2 SVGEGT. The CDR3 has 14 residues. Trimming took 5 bases from V and 2 from J, leaving 13 bases between them. CDR3 sequence: CASSKWGATYEQYF. The DNA of the CDR3 is TGTGCCAGCAGTAAATGGGGTGCCACCTACGAGCAGTACTTC.

V usage is TRBV5-4 and J usage is TRBJ2-7; no clear D gene. V lost 1 base, J lost 2 bases, and 10 bases lay in between. Germline V CDR1 and CDR2: SGHNT, YYREEE (reference sequence). The CDR3 has 14 amino acids. CDR3 region: CASSLNVAPYEQYF. The CDR3 nucleotides are TGTGCCAGCAGCTTGAACGTAGCTCCCTACGAGCAGTACTTC.

The V and J genes are TRBV5-1 and TRBJ1-3; D possibly corresponds to TRBD1 (5 bases). The V end lost 3 bases, the J end lost 0 bases, and 13 bases lay between the germline ends. In germline, CDR1 is SGHRS, CDR2 YFSETQ. This CDR3 region has 16 residues. The CDR3 sequence is CASSSGLSSSGNTIYF. Written as DNA, the CDR3 is TGCGCCAGCAGCTCGGGGCTTAGCTCCTCTGGAAACACCATATATTTT. Supplemented by reference TRBV5-1 and TRBJ1-3, the full variable domain reads KAGVTQTPRYLIKTRGQQVTLSCSPISGHRSVSWYQQTPGQGLQFLFEYFSETQRNKGNFPGRFSGRQFSNSRSEMNVSTLELGDSALYLCASSSGLSSSGNTIYFGEGSWLTVV.

The genes are TRBV4-2 and TRBJ1-4; D might be TRBD1 (6 bases). Trimming pared 3 bases from V and 0 bases from J, leaving 11 bases between. This CDR3 spans 16 amino acids. The germline V gene encodes CDR1 LGHNA and CDR2 YNFKEQ. The CDR3 loop is CASSQGAGATNEKLFF. DNA of the CDR3: TGTGCCAGCAGCCAGGGGGCGGGGGCAACTAATGAAAAACTGTTTTTT.

The chain combines TRBV6-1 with TRBJ2-1; D is possibly TRBD1 (5 bases). V lost 4 bases, J lost 0 bases, and 13 bases lay in between. The CDR3 is 16 residues long. Germline V gene sequence: CDR1 MNHNS, CDR2 SASEGT. In nucleotides, the CDR3 is TGTGCCAGCAGTGCGGGCGCGCAGGGCTCCTACAATGAGCAGTTCTTC. This sequence encodes CASSAGAQGSYNEQFF.

The chain carries TRBV6-2 or TRBV6-3 and TRBJ1-2, with 8 nucleotides matching TRBD1. V shed 2 bases and J 8 bases; nucleotides not matched to a gene: 4. The CDR3 is 13 amino acids. Looked up from germline, CDR1 is MNHEY and CDR2 is SVGEGT. In nucleotides, the CDR3 is TGTGCCAGCAGTTACGACAGGGGTGGCGGCTACACCTTC. Its translation is CASSYDRGGGYTF.

This clone was counted a few times. The V gene is TRBV5-1, the J gene TRBJ2-2; no clear D gene. The germline V gene has CDR1 SGHRS and CDR2 YFSETQ. V was clipped by 0 bases and J by 0 bases, with 6 bases between them. The CDR3 extends over 15 amino acids. CDR3 residues: CASSLGGANTGELFF. The CDR3, as DNA: TGCGCCAGCAGCTTGGGCGGTGCGAACACCGGGGAGCTGTTTTTT.

The CDR3 here is CASSQGKIGRDRENSPLHF. In DNA, the CDR3 is TGTGCCAGCAGCCAGGGAAAAATTGGCCGGGACAGGGAAAATTCACCCCTCCACTTT. The chain joins TRBV3-1 (or the pseudogene TRBV3-2) to TRBJ1-6; TRBD1 aligns across 9 bases. CDR3 length: 19 residues. The J segment lost 7 bases and the V segment lost 3 bases, leaving 16 bases of the junction unmatched. Germline V gives CDR1 LGHDT, CDR2 YNNKEL (reference sequence).

This chain connects TRBV9 to TRBJ2-5; possibly TRBD1 or TRBD2 for D (6 bases each). Germline CDR1 is SGDLS and CDR2 is YYNGEE. The CDR3 contains 16 residues. Trimming pared 0 bases from V and 5 bases from J, leaving 17 bases between. The CDR3 DNA reads as TGTGCCAGCAGCGTAGCTGCCGGGGGCTTTGCGGAGACCCAGTACTTC. It codes for CASSVAAGGFAETQYF.

V and J are TRBV9 and TRBJ2-6; 7 nucleotides line up with TRBD2. Germline V lookup: CDR1 SGDLS, CDR2 YYNGEE. Trimming cost V 3 bases and J 1 base; bases outside gene matches: 4. The CDR3 covers 16 residues. The CDR3, as DNA: TGTGCCAGCAGCGGCGGGAGAGTTTCTGGGGCCAACGTCCTGACTTTC. It specifies CASSGGRVSGANVLTF.

The CDR3 protein is CASSPDSLQETQYF. The CDR3 DNA follows: TGTGCCAGCAGCCCGGACTCTCTCCAAGAGACCCAGTACTTC. The chain couples TRBV5-4 to TRBJ2-5; tentative D call: TRBD2 (5 bases). Germline CDR1 is SGHNT and CDR2 is YYREEE (reference sequence). With 4 bases removed from V and 1 base from J, the gap between germline ends came to 11 bases. The CDR3 is 14 residues long.